The 27 T cell receptor beta chains given below trace back to one sample, sequenced in a study of human T cells and chemical hapten exposure. One entry per CDR3 protein, called by TCRdb with MiXCR from the RACE reads. The sample lists 300,000 to 400,000 distinct CDR3 sequences, around 7% occurring once. Time point given: patch test 1, 2 weeks after DPC sensitization. Treatment indicated: therapeutic diphenylcyclopropenone sensitization with weekly scalp DPC. The sample here was whole blood, taken in connection with sensitization to the hapten diphenylcyclopropenone (DPC). The receptors come from a woman aged 18-29 years with alopecia areata. Some clones in this sample may be carry-over from other donors' samples.

This clonotype has a count of ten or more. The chain is built from TRBV20-1 and TRBJ1-5; D may be TRBD1 (6 bases). With 2 bases removed from V and 3 bases from J, the gap between germline ends came to 11 bases. This CDR3 contains 14 residues. Looked up from germline, CDR1 is DFQATT and CDR2 is SNEGSKA (reference sequence). In DNA form, the CDR3 reads TGCAGTGCTAGACGGGGGGCCTTCAATCAGCCCCAGCATTTT. Translating gives CSARRGAFNQPQHF.

The rearrangement joins TRBV3-1 to TRBJ1-1; D not certain. V lost 1 base, J lost 7 bases, and 13 bases lay in between. Germline CDR1 is LGHDT and CDR2 is YNNKEL (reference sequence). This CDR3 region has 14 residues. This CDR3 is CASSQAAAAGEAFF. The CDR3 DNA reads TGTGCCAGCAGCCAAGCGGCGGCAGCAGGTGAAGCTTTCTTT.

In its sample, this clonotype was seen many times. The chain carries TRBV7-6 and TRBJ1-2, with TRBD1 identical over 8 bases. Losses at the gene ends were 5 bases for V and 3 bases for J; bases not matched to a gene: 11. Germline CDR1 reads SGHVS; CDR2 reads FNYEAQ. The CDR3 covers 16 residues. The CDR3 sequence: CASSPKIQGADYGYTF. CDR3 DNA: TGTGCCAGCAGCCCAAAGATTCAGGGGGCTGACTATGGCTACACCTTC.

V gene TRBV20-1 combines with J gene TRBJ2-3; no firm D call. The CDR3 loop spans 16 amino acids. Deletions cut 3 bases from V and 4 bases from J, with 20 bases between. Germline V lookup: CDR1 DFQATT, CDR2 SNEGSKA (reference sequence). The CDR3 protein is CSASVLAASNADTQYF. In nucleotides, the CDR3 is TGCAGTGCTAGTGTTTTGGCGGCTTCTAATGCAGATACGCAGTATTTT.

This clonotype showed up just a few times. The chain joins TRBV6-5 to TRBJ2-1; TRBD2 matches 14 bases. V dropped 5 bases and J dropped 0; count of bases not matched to a gene: 3. This CDR3 spans 17 amino acids. Germline CDR1 and CDR2: MNHEY and SVGAGI. CDR3 in amino acids: CASSQTSGGASYNEQFF. DNA for the CDR3: TGTGCCAGCAGTCAGACTAGCGGGGGGGCCTCCTACAATGAGCAGTTCTTC.

This clonotype has at least ten counts. CDR3 in DNA: TGCAGCGTTGAAGGGGGGACAAACGATAACAATGAGCAGTTCTTC. It codes for CSVEGGTNDNNEQFF. The rearrangement uses TRBV29-1 and TRBJ2-1, with D possibly TRBD1 on 6 matching bases. CDR1 and CDR2 (germline): SQVTM, ANQGSEA. CDR3 length: 15 residues. The ends were cut back, 1 base at V and 5 bases at J, with 15 bases in the middle.

This clonotype came up many times. The gene calls are TRBV7-8 and TRBJ2-1, with TRBD1 matching over 10 bases. This CDR3 has 15 residues. The junction had 9 bases not matched to a gene; V was cut back by 5 bases and J by 8 bases. Per the germline V gene, CDR1 is SGHVS and CDR2 is FQNEAQ. CDR3 amino acids: CASSPIKGQGYEQFF. The CDR3, as DNA: TGTGCCAGCAGCCCAATAAAGGGACAGGGGTATGAGCAGTTCTTC. Complete variable domain (other parts from reference TRBV7-8 and TRBJ2-1): GAGVSQSPRYKVAKRGQDVALRCDPISGHVSLFWYQQALGQGPEFLTYFQNEAQLDKSGLPSDRFFAERPEGSVSTLKIQRTQQEDSAVYLCASSPIKGQGYEQFFGPGTRLTVL.

This clonotype occurred many times. The chain's CDR3 is CASSPGGGGIDTQYF. DNA of the CDR3: TGTGCCAGCAGTCCCGGCGGAGGGGGCATAGATACGCAGTATTTT. The gene calls are TRBV28 and TRBJ2-3; weak D call: TRBD1 (7 bases). CDR1 and CDR2 (germline): MDHEN, SYDVKM. Trimming left V 5 bases short and J 5 bases short, with 17 bases between. The CDR3 spans 15 residues.

The gene calls are TRBV6-1 and TRBJ2-6; D unclear. The V gene's germline CDR1 is MNHNS and CDR2 SASEGT. CDR3 length: 15 amino acids. V lost 6 bases to trimming and J lost 4 bases, with 13 bases between them. The CDR3 DNA is TGTGCCAGCAGACCCGAGAAATCCGGGGCCAACGTCCTGACTTTC. It specifies CASRPEKSGANVLTF.

The chain has TRBV14 and TRBJ2-7, with 7 bases fitting TRBD2. The length of the CDR3 is 13 residues. Germline V CDR1 and CDR2: SGHDN, FVKESK. Losses at the gene ends were 0 bases for V and 7 bases for J; bases not matched to a gene: 3. The CDR3 region has the DNA TGTGCCAGCAGCCAAGAAGCGGGGTTTGAGCAGTACTTC. This translates into CASSQEAGFEQYF. Full variable domain (rest looked up from reference TRBV14 and TRBJ2-7): EAGVTQFPSHSVIEKGQTVTLRCDPISGHDNLYWYRRVMGKEIKFLLHFVKESKQDESGMPNNRFLAERTGGTYSTLKVQPAELEDSGVYFCASSQEAGFEQYFGPGTRLTVT.

This clonotype has ten or more counts. The chain couples TRBV5-1 to TRBJ2-5; D gene uncertain. CDR1 is SGHRS, CDR2 YFSETQ, per germline. V lost 5 bases to trimming and J lost 0 bases, with 8 bases between them. The CDR3 spans 13 residues. The CDR3 region has the DNA TGCGCCAGCAGATCATGGGACCAAGAGACCCAGTACTTC. It is translated as CASRSWDQETQYF.

The chain couples TRBV5-6 to TRBJ1-1, with TRBD1 matching 7 bases. The CDR3 contains 16 residues. Losses at the gene ends were 3 bases for V and 5 bases for J; bases not matched to a gene: 13. CDR1 is SGHDT, CDR2 YYEEEE, per germline. The DNA for the CDR3 is TGTGCCAGCAGCTCAATACACAGGGGACGATCTACTGAAGCTTTCTTT. Protein sequence: CASSSIHRGRSTEAFF.

This clonotype has ten or more counts. The chain carries TRBV28 and TRBJ1-2, with TRBD1 matching over 11 bases. V lost 6 bases to trimming and J lost 4 bases; unmatched junction nucleotides: 1. The CDR3 contains 13 residues. In germline, CDR1 is MDHEN, CDR2 SYDVKM. The CDR3 DNA follows: TGTGCCAGCAGGGGACAGGGGGGCTATGGCTACACCTTC. Translated, it gives CASRGQGGYGYTF.

This clonotype was recorded a few times. The V and J genes are TRBV27 and TRBJ1-1; D perhaps matches TRBD1 (5 bases). The germline V gene has CDR1 MNHEY and CDR2 SMNVEV (reference sequence). The CDR3 contains 17 residues. Trimming shortened V by 5 bases and J by 0 bases, and 19 bases separated the two germline ends. CDR3 amino acids: CASSRFGGVALNTEAFF. The CDR3 DNA follows: TGTGCCAGCAGTCGATTCGGGGGGGTTGCACTGAACACTGAAGCTTTCTTT.

This clonotype occurred a few times. The V gene is TRBV3-1, the J gene TRBJ2-2; 10 bases match TRBD2. The length of the CDR3 is 16 residues. V lost 1 base and J lost 7; bases outside the gene matches: 6. CDR1 is LGHDT, CDR2 YNNKEL, per germline (reference sequence). CDR3 coding DNA: TGTGCCAGCAGCCAAGTTACTAGCGGGGAAGGCGGGGAGCTGTTTTTT. Protein product: CASSQVTSGEGGELFF.

In the case of this clonotype: One junction end does not reproduce the germline sequence, and a read error may be involved. The chain combines TRBV24-1 with TRBJ2-2, with 10 bases that match TRBD2. CDR3 length equals 14 residues. The germline gives CDR1 KGHDR, CDR2 SFDVKD. The CDR3 reads CATSGTSGTVELFF. CDR3 sequence (DNA): TGTGCCACCAGTGGGACTAGCGGCACCGTGGAGCTGTTTTTT.

The V gene is TRBV7-9, the J gene TRBJ2-7; D unclear. Germline CDR1 reads SEHNR; CDR2 reads FQNEAQ (reference sequence). The length of the CDR3 is 15 residues. The V end was cut by 0 bases, the J end by 0 bases, with 9 bases between. CDR3 coding DNA: TGTGCCAGCAGCTTAGCAGGGTCCGCCTCCTACGAGCAGTACTTC. Protein: CASSLAGSASYEQYF.

J is TRBJ2-7 and V is TRBV7-9; D might be TRBD1 or TRBD2, each matching 6 bases. The CDR3 totals 12 residues. CDR1 SEHNR and CDR2 FQNEAQ come from the germline V gene (reference sequence). V was cut by 6 bases and J by 7 bases, with 13 bases left in between. CDR3 bases: TGTGCCAGCAGTGTCGGGGGCGGGGAGCAGTACTTC. As protein: CASSVGGGEQYF.

In regard to this clonotype: This may be a read error: a much more frequent sequence differs by one nucleotide. This CDR3 reads CSARPEETQYF. In nucleotides, the CDR3 is TGCAGTGCTAGGCCGGAAGAGACCCAGTACTTC. The V gene is TRBV20-1, the J gene TRBJ2-5; D gene unclear. Germline CDR1 reads DFQATT; CDR2 reads SNEGSKA (reference sequence). Trimming removed 3 bases from V and 3 bases from J, with 5 bases in between. The CDR3 covers 11 residues.

CDR3 sequence reads: CASSPYRDPRLAGRTDTQYF. Written as DNA, the CDR3 is TGTGCCAGCAGCCCCTATAGGGACCCGCGACTAGCGGGTCGCACAGATACGCAGTATTTT. This chain uses TRBV7-2 with TRBJ2-3, with 10 positions matching TRBD2. This CDR3 region has 20 residues. The V gene's germline CDR1 is SGHTA and CDR2 FQGNSA. With 5 bases clipped from V and 1 base from J, the junction kept 18 bases outside the gene matches. Combining the CDR3 with reference TRBV7-2 and TRBJ2-3 gives the whole variable domain GAGVSQSPSNKVTEKGKDVELRCDPISGHTALYWYRQSLGQGLEFLIYFQGNSAPDKSGLPSDRFSAERTGGSVSTLTIQRTQQEDSAVYLCASSPYRDPRLAGRTDTQYFGPGTRLTVL.

V and J are TRBV7-9 and TRBJ1-4; 7 bases align to TRBD1. After removal of 5 bases from V and 5 bases from J, the junction contained 8 bases not matched to a gene. The CDR3 is 15 residues long. Germline-derived CDR1 and CDR2 are SEHNR and FQNEAQ (reference sequence). In DNA form, the CDR3 reads TGTGCCAGCAGCCCGAGGGACAGTAGAAATGAAAAACTGTTTTTT. This codes for CASSPRDSRNEKLFF.

V gene TRBV6-2 or TRBV6-3 combines with J gene TRBJ2-1; perhaps TRBD2 as D (7 bases). Trimming left V 4 bases short and J 3 bases short, with 13 bases between. CDR1 is MNHEY, CDR2 SVGEGT, per germline. The CDR3 extends over 15 amino acids. Written as DNA, the CDR3 is TGTGCCAGCAGTTTTTCGGGGGGACACTACAATGAGCAGTTCTTC. It is translated as CASSFSGGHYNEQFF.

The chain uses TRBV12-3 or TRBV12-4 and TRBJ1-5, with a weak D call TRBD1 (6 bases). Between the trimmed V and J ends, which lost 6 bases and 11 bases, there was a span of 23 bases. This CDR3 has 15 amino acids. Here the CDR3 DNA reads TGTGCCAGCAGAGCCAATCGGGGGCCCAATGAGTCCCAGCATTTT. It translates to CASRANRGPNESQHF.

This clonotype was seen a handful of times. V and J are TRBV2 and TRBJ2-3; D gene ambiguous. Germline CDR1 and CDR2: SNHLY and FYNNEI. V gave up 6 bases and J gave up 8 bases, with 15 bases separating them. There are 13 residues in the CDR3. CDR3 sequence: CASRLEYGGTQYF. CDR3 in DNA: TGTGCCAGCAGACTGGAGTACGGCGGTACGCAGTATTTT.

This clonotype was recorded a few times. The chain joins TRBV11-1 to TRBJ1-6; D is uncertain. CDR3 size: 15 residues. CDR1 is SGHAT and CDR2 is FQDESV in the germline V gene (reference sequence). V was clipped by 0 bases and J by 10 bases, with 13 bases between them. As DNA, the CDR3 is TGTGCCAGCAGCTTAGCGGGCGGAATGGGCTCACCCCTCCACTTT. Amino acids: CASSLAGGMGSPLHF.

This clonotype showed up many times. CDR3 sequence reads: CASSYSASGGAWNEQFF. The CDR3 coding sequence is TGTGCCAGCAGTTACTCCGCTAGCGGGGGGGCCTGGAATGAGCAGTTCTTC. The V and J genes are TRBV6-2 or TRBV6-3 and TRBJ2-1; 12 bases agree with TRBD2. Per germline, CDR1 MNHEY and CDR2 SVGEGT. The CDR3 has 17 residues. J was trimmed by 7 bases and V by 0 bases; bases with no gene match: 7.

The CDR3 nucleotides read TGTGCCAGCAGCCAAGTAACGGGACAGGGGGATGTTGAGCAGTTCTTC. Translating gives CASSQVTGQGDVEQFF. The chain employs TRBV4-2 and TRBJ2-1, with 11 bases identical to TRBD1. The CDR3 loop spans 16 amino acids. Trimming took 1 base from V and 9 from J; bases not matched to a gene: 8. In germline, CDR1 is LGHNA, CDR2 YNFKEQ.